This T cell receptor beta chain was found in a study of CD8+ T cells in alopecia areata (dated by TCRdb to 2017 to 2018). With respect to the entire study: High-throughput TCRbeta sequencing was used to examine T cell clonal expansion in alopecia areata in both the C3H/HeJ mouse model and human patients. Scalp tissue and sorted CD4+ and CD8+ peripheral blood T cells from patchy and totalis/universalis alopecia areata patients and from healthy controls were covered by human TCRbeta sequencing. Scalp clonality was compared among normal scalp (n=4), patchy alopecia areata scalp (n=8), and alopecia totalis/universalis scalp (n=8). The RNA source kit depended on sample type: the PAXgene miRNA kit for fixed scalp, the miRNeasy kit for PBMCs, and the RNeasy kit for mouse skin. TCRbeta CDR3 regions were amplified by immunoSEQ multiplex PCR using 35 Vbeta forward and 13 Jbeta reverse primers.

Broad study findings and their caveats: Compared with mice, TCR sequences shared between patients were less clear, possibly partly because of HLA diversity across the patient population. Compared with normal scalp, lesional scalp, particularly in alopecia totalis/universalis, had higher clonality and more expanded CD8+ clones, which suggests antigenic drive. Unlike mouse skin, where gammadelta T cells dominate, normal human skin contains resident alphabeta T cells that get sequenced too, which complicates analysis of the scalp TCR repertoire.

CDR1 and CDR2, per the germline V gene, are MNHEY and SVGAGI. V and J are trimmed by 10 bases and 5 bases, and the gene matches miss 10 bases of the junction. The CDR3 spans 13 residues, from the cysteine through the phenylalanine. The only DNA kept is the CDR3, 39 bases in frame from the first base. PBMCs were isolated by density centrifugation and stained for CD3, CD4 and CD8, and CD4+ and CD8+ T cells were sorted on a FACSAria. Scalp biopsies and blood samples were obtained from unaffected controls. Libraries came from the immunoSEQ multiplex PCR assay. RNA was extracted from all samples and reverse transcribed into cDNA, which served as template for TCR sequencing. SuperScript III was used to make first-strand cDNA, primed with a 2:1 mix of oligo-dT and random hexamers. A synthetic immune receptor repertoire was used to measure amplification bias, and any remaining bias was corrected computationally. The published analysis was carried out like this. After raw reads were preprocessed to remove errors, the CDR3 was defined following IMGT conventions as running from the conserved cysteine to phenylalanine. To get clonality, Shannon entropy was normalized by log2 of the number of productive unique TCRs and the result was subtracted from 1. Whether scalp clones were CD4 or CD8 was inferred by matching scalp TCRbeta sequences against CD4 and CD8 repertoires sorted from blood. TCRdb provides this immuneACCESS table in a form limited to in-frame rearrangements. Some clones are lacking; in checked studies, under half of them reflect an unresolved V gene, and why the rest are absent is not known. The DNA was the basis for D and trimming; V, J and clone size are from that table. The sample records 95,000 to 110,000 clones, 55% of which are singletons. The ten largest clones add up to 8.5% to 10% of the sample.

This clone was counted once. The target of this receptor is not known. No much larger clone exists at a distance of one base, and base qualities are not known. The sample consisted of CD4+ T cells sorted from blood. The TCR comes from a human donor in good health. Recombination linked TRBV6-5 to TRBJ2-7; 8 nucleotides in the junction match TRBD2. This receptor carries the CDR3 CATTGGGADEQYF. The DNA sequence reads TGTGCCACCACGGGAGGGGGGGCCGACGAGCAGTACTTC.